This TCR beta chain was sequenced for a study of cytotoxic CD8 clonotypes in ibrutinib-treated CLL. Study information: After a median of 68 months, roughly 14 patients stayed remitted and 12 progressed; responses had been partial in approximately 24 and complete in 2. Response samples were obtained once patients had received a median 12 months of treatment, range 6 to 36. Study findings and constraints: Clonality measured at baseline exceeded age-matched healthy donors, tracking circulating CD8+ T-cell counts.

The CDR3 runs to 11 residues. The germline V gene has CDR1 DFQATT and CDR2 SNEGSKA (reference sequence). V was pared by 3 bases and J by 5 bases, with 7 bases between. Assay used: immunoSEQ multiplex PCR; TCRdb lists only in-frame clones, some missing. This sample has about 25,000 clones, with 55% to 75% found just once. As regards this clone: What it binds is unknown.

The V gene is TRBV20-1, the J gene TRBJ1-2; unclear D gene. The sample consisted of PBMCs, taken after 12 months of ibrutinib treatment. This sequence originates from a human donor with chronic lymphocytic leukemia. The CDR3 region has the DNA TGCAGTGCTAGGTTTGGGTATGGCTACACCTTC. Encoded protein: CSARFGYGYTF.